The 12 T cell receptor beta chains below come from one sample, sequenced in a study of regulatory T cells in long-lasting Graves disease. Time point noted: persistent/refractory GD, antithyroid drugs over 5 years with positive TRAb. The authors made the TCR library using RNA they extracted from PBMCs. With iRepertoire HTBI primers and Arm-PCR of CDR3 regions, TCR beta libraries were built. TCRdb re-called the multiplex PCR reads with MiXCR, one entry per CDR3 protein. Among a few hundred thousand distinct CDR3 sequences, less than 25% were seen once, and the ten largest hold roughly 14%. The sequencing here drew on peripheral blood mononuclear cells (PBMCs), taken when the disease was refractory, from a patient treated with antithyroid drugs. Receptors were obtained from a female donor with Graves disease.

Comments on this clonotype: This may stem from a read error, because a much larger clone lies one nucleotide away. J is TRBJ1-2 and V is TRBV6-2 or TRBV6-3; the D is unclear. Trimming removed 4 bases at V and 4 bases at J, with 22 bases between. CDR1 is MNHEY and CDR2 is SVGEGT in the germline V gene. The CDR3 extends over 17 amino acids. In nucleotides, the CDR3 is TGTGCCAGCAGTTCTCCCGTTTCCATCGAGGGAGGCTATGGCTACACCTTC. Translated: CASSSPVSIEGGYGYTF.

The V call is TRBV20-1, the J call TRBJ1-5; 9 nucleotides align to TRBD1. Germline trimming cut 0 bases from V and 3 bases from J; bases unmatched to any gene: 3. This CDR3 contains 15 residues. CDR1 is DFQATT, CDR2 SNEGSKA, per germline (reference sequence). The CDR3 DNA sequence: TGCAGTGCTAGAGAGGACAGGGGAATCAATCAGCCCCAGCATTTT. Its translation: CSAREDRGINQPQHF.

This sequence joins TRBV2 and TRBJ1-2, with 9 bases identical to TRBD1. Losses at the gene ends were 10 bases for V and 8 bases for J; bases not matched to a gene: 5. CDR1 is SNHLY and CDR2 is FYNNEI in the germline V gene. This CDR3 is built from 11 residues. Here the CDR3 reads CATRTGDGYTF. In DNA form, the CDR3 reads TGTGCCACCAGGACAGGGGACGGCTACACCTTC.

The chain recombines TRBV9 with TRBJ1-3; TRBD1 might be the D (5 bases). CDR1 is SGDLS, CDR2 YYNGEE, per germline. The CDR3 runs 16 residues. The ends were cut back, 0 bases at V and 4 bases at J, with 14 bases in the middle. The CDR3 nucleotides are TGTGCCAGCAGCGTAGAGCCCGGGACTGTCGGAAACACCATATATTTT. As protein: CASSVEPGTVGNTIYF.

This clonotype has at least ten counts. The chain uses TRBV12-3 or TRBV12-4 and TRBJ1-1; D possibly corresponds to TRBD1 (6 bases). V lost 6 bases, J lost 11 bases, and 13 bases lay in between. The CDR3 has 11 amino acids. The DNA for the CDR3 is TGTGCCAGCAGCCCAGGGGTTTTTGCTTTCTTT. Its translation is CASSPGVFAFF.

This chain links TRBV7-2 with TRBJ2-7, with D perhaps TRBD2 (7 bases). Per germline, CDR1 SGHTA and CDR2 FQGNSA. With 2 bases removed from V and 6 bases from J, the gap between germline ends came to 17 bases. CDR3 size: 15 residues. CDR3 sequence (DNA): TGTGCCAGCAGCTTAAGGGAGGGGGGCACTCCCGAGCAGTACTTC. It yields the protein CASSLREGGTPEQYF.

This clonotype has just a few counts. The chain carries TRBV7-9 and TRBJ2-6; tentatively, D is TRBD2 (6 bases). Per germline, CDR1 SEHNR and CDR2 FQNEAQ (reference sequence). Trimming took off 5 bases at V and 4 bases at J, with 12 bases between the two ends. CDR3 size: 15 residues. The CDR3 region has the DNA TGTGCCAGCAGCCCGAGGGACTTCGGGGCCAACGTCCTGACTTTC. As protein: CASSPRDFGANVLTF.

The sample holds many counts of this clonotype. The junction shows a germline mismatch at one end, possibly a read error. The chain is built from TRBV10-3 and TRBJ2-5; D perhaps matches TRBD2 (5 bases). The CDR3 is 15 amino acids. CDR1 and CDR2 from the germline V gene are ENHRY and SYGVKD. The CDR3 sequence: CAISDPEEYQETQYF. The CDR3 bases are TGTGCCATCAGTGATCCGGAGGAATACCAGGAGACCCAGTACTTC.

This rearrangement joins TRBV11-3 to TRBJ2-7; weak D call: TRBD2 (7 bases). This CDR3 spans 15 amino acids. Per the germline V gene, CDR1 is SGHNT and CDR2 is YENEEA. V lost 5 bases and J lost 0, with 14 bases in between. In DNA, the CDR3 is TGTGCCAGCAGCCGGGGAGGGGGGGGCTCCTACGAGCAGTACTTC. It encodes CASSRGGGGSYEQYF.

In this sample, this clonotype turned up many times. The rearrangement joins TRBV29-1 to TRBJ1-2; D not resolved. Per the germline V gene, CDR1 is SQVTM and CDR2 is ANQGSEA. Trimming removed 5 bases at V and 5 bases at J, with 15 bases between. This CDR3 contains 13 residues. CDR3 protein: CSVTDGYGYGYTF. For the CDR3, the DNA is TGCAGCGTTACTGACGGGTATGGGTATGGCTACACCTTC.

This clonotype was recorded at least ten times. V usage is TRBV29-1 and J usage is TRBJ1-2; D is possibly TRBD1 (6 bases). Germline V gene data show CDR1 as SQVTM and CDR2 as ANQGSEA. CDR3 length: 12 amino acids. The germline V and J ends were trimmed by 3 bases and 4 bases, with 9 bases remaining between them. DNA for the CDR3: TGCAGCGTTGATTTAGGGGGCTATGGCTACACCTTC. Translated, it gives CSVDLGGYGYTF.

This clonotype was observed at least ten times. This chain joins TRBV11-2 and TRBJ2-7; 8 bases are shared with TRBD1. Germline V gene sequence: CDR1 SGHAT, CDR2 FQNNGV. The J segment lost 4 bases and the V segment lost 3 bases, leaving 11 bases of the junction unmatched. The CDR3 runs 16 residues. The CDR3 nucleotides are TGTGCCAGCAGCTTCGATTTCGAACAGGGGGAGTACGAGCAGTACTTC. As protein: CASSFDFEQGEYEQYF.